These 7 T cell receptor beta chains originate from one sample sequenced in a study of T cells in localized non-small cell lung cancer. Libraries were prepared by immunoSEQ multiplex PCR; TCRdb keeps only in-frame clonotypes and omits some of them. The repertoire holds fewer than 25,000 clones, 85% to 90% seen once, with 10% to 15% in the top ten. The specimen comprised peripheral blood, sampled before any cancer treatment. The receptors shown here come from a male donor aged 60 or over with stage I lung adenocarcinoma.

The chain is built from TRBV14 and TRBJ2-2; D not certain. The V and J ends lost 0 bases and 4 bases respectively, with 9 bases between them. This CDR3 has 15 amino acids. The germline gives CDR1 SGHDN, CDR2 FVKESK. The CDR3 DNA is TGTGCCAGCAGCCAAGAAAAACCACGCACCGGGGAGCTGTTTTTT. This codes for CASSQEKPRTGELFF.

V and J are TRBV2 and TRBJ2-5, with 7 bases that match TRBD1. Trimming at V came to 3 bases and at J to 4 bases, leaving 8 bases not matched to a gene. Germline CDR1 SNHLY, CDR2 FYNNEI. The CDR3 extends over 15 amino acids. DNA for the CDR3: TGTGCCAGCAGTGACCCACAGGGGCGCGGAGAGACCCAGTACTTC. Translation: CASSDPQGRGETQYF. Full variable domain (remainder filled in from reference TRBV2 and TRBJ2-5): EPEVTQTPSHQVTQMGQEVILRCVPISNHLYFYWYRQILGQKVEFLVSFYNNEISEKSEIFDDQFSVERPDGSNFTLKIRSTKLEDSAMYFCASSDPQGRGETQYFGPGTRLLVL.

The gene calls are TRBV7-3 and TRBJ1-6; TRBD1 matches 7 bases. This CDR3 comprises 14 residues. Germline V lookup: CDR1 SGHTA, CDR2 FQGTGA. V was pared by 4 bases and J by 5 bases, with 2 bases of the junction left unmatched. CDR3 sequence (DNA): TGTGCCAGCAGCTCCACAGGGGATAATTCACCCCTCCACTTT. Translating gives CASSSTGDNSPLHF.

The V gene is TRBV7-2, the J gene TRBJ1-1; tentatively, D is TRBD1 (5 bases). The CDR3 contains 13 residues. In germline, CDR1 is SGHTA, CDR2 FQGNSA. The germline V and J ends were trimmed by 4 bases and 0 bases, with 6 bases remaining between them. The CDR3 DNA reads TGTGCCAGCAGCTCAGGGATGAACACTGAAGCTTTCTTT. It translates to CASSSGMNTEAFF.

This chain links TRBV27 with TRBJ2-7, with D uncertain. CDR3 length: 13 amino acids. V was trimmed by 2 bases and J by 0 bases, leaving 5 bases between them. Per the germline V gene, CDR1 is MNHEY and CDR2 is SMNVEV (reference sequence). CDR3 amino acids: CASSLKVSYEQYF. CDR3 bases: TGTGCCAGCAGTTTAAAGGTCTCCTACGAGCAGTACTTC.

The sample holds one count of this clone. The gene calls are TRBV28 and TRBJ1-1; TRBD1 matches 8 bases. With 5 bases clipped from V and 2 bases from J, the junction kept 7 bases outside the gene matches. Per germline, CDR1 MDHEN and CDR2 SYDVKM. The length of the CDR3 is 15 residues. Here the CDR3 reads CASSPDRAVNTEAFF. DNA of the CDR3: TGTGCCAGCAGTCCGGACAGGGCTGTTAACACTGAAGCTTTCTTT. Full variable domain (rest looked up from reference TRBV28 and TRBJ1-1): DVKVTQSSRYLVKRTGEKVFLECVQDMDHENMFWYRQDPGLGLRLIYFSYDVKMKEKGDIPEGYSVSREKKERFSLILESASTNQTSMYLCASSPDRAVNTEAFFGQGTRLTVV.

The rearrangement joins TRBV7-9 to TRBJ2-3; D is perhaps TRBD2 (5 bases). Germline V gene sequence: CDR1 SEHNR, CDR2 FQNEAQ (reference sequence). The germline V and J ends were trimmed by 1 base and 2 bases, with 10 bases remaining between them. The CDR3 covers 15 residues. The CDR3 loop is CASSLGSGNTDTQYF. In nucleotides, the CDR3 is TGTGCCAGCAGCTTAGGGAGCGGTAACACAGATACGCAGTATTTT.